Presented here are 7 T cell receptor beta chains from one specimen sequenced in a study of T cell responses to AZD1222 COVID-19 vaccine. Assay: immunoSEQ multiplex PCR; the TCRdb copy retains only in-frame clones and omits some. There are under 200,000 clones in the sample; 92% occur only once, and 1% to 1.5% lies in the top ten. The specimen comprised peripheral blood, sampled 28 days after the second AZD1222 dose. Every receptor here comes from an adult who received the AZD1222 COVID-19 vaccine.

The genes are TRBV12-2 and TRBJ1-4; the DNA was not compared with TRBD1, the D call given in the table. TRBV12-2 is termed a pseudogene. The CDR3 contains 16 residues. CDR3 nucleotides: TGTGCAAGTCGCTTAGCGGGCGGGACAGCTAATGAAAAACTGTTTTTT. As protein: CASRLAGGTANEKLFF.

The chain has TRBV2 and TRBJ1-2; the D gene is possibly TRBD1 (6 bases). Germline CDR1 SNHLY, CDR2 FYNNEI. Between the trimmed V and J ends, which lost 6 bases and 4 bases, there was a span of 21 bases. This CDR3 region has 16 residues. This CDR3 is CASRDPGTPAFYGYTF. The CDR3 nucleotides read TGTGCCAGCAGGGATCCCGGGACACCTGCCTTCTATGGCTACACCTTC.

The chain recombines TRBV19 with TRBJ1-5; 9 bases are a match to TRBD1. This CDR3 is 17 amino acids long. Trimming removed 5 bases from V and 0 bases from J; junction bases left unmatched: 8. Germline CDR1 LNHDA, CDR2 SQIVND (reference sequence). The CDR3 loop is CASSATGGGDSNQPQHF. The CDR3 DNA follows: TGTGCCAGTAGTGCGACAGGGGGTGGGGATAGCAATCAGCCCCAGCATTTT.

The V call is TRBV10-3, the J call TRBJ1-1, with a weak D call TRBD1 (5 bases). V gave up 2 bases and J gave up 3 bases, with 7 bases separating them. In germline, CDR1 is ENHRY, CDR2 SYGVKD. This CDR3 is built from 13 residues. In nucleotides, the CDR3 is TGTGCCATCAGTGAGAGGGGCGACACTGAAGCTTTCTTT. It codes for CAISERGDTEAFF.

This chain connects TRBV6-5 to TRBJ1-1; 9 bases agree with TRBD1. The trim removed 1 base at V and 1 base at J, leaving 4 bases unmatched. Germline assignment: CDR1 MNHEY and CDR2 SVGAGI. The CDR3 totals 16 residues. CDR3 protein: CASSYFPDRGNTEAFF. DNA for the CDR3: TGTGCCAGCAGTTACTTCCCGGACAGGGGGAACACTGAAGCTTTCTTT.

The CDR3 DNA reads TGTGCCAGCCTATATGAGGGTGTAAACTATGGCTACACCTTC. Its translation is CASLYEGVNYGYTF. The rearrangement joins TRBV12-1 to TRBJ1-2. TRBV12-1 is designated a pseudogene. This CDR3 has 14 amino acids.

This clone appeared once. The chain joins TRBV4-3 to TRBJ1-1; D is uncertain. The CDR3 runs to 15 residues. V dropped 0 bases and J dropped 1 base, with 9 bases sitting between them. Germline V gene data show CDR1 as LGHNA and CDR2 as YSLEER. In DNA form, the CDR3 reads TGCGCCAGCAGCCAAGATCAAAGCGGGAACACTGAAGCTTTCTTT. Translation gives CASSQDQSGNTEAFF.